This record concerns one T cell receptor beta chain sequence. As yet, its antigen is unknown. There are 14 residues in the CDR3. V was pared by 6 bases and J by 4 bases, with 15 bases between. Germline V gene lookup returns CDR1 MNHEY and CDR2 SVGAGI. The data were obtained in a study of T cell responses to AZD1222 COVID-19 vaccine. Findings and limits, study-wide: Most donors were white British, females outnumbered males, and clonal diversity was possibly underestimated.

This table comes from immunoSEQ multiplex PCR, and its TCRdb copy is limited to in-frame clones, with some not included. There are about 86,000 clones in the sample; 88% occur only once, and roughly an eighth lies in the top ten. The sample here was peripheral blood, taken 28 days after the second AZD1222 dose. This rearrangement joins TRBV6-5 to TRBJ1-2; D is unresolved. This sequence originates from an adult who received the AZD1222 COVID-19 vaccine. CDR3 coding DNA: TGTGCCAGCAGCAGAGAAGACACGGTCTATGGCTACACCTTC. As protein: CASSREDTVYGYTF.